These T cell receptor beta chains were read from a single sample in a study of blood T cells in healthy people across ages. From the 5' RACE reads, TCRdb called clonotypes with MiXCR, one entry per CDR3 protein. Of 850,000 to 1,100,000 distinct CDR3 sequences in the sample, approximately 38% were seen once. Sequenced input: blood. The receptors come from a man between 18 and 29 years old in good health. Both conserved end residues are part of each CDR3. The D gene is left open where the match is weak. The size entry is marked missing in some rows and otherwise reads once, few, many or a size class.

NA,TRBJ2-3,TRBV2,NA,CASTRSYDTQYF,TGTGCCAGCACCCGTTCCTATGATACGCAGTATTTT
few,TRBJ2-7,TRBV12-3/TRBV12-4,TRBD1,CASSLGAGGDAYEQYF,TGTGCCAGCAGTTTAGGGGCAGGGGGTGACGCCTACGAGCAGTACTTC
NA,TRBJ2-7,TRBV3-1,NA,CASSQYGPGYEQYF,TGTGCCAGCAGCCAGTACGGACCAGGCTACGAGCAGTACTTC
NA,TRBJ2-7,TRBV28,NA,CASSFFDFRSYEQYF,TGTGCCAGCAGTTTTTTTGACTTCCGTTCCTACGAGCAGTACTTC
NA,TRBJ1-1,TRBV20-1,NA,CSAKRRDRMSTEAFF,TGCAGTGCTAAACGCCGCGACAGGATGAGCACTGAAGCTTTCTTT
NA,TRBJ2-3,TRBV5-1,TRBD2,CASSLGGNQPQYF,TGCGCCAGCAGCCTCGGGGGGAATCAGCCCCAGTATTTT
NA,TRBJ2-1,TRBV12-5,TRBD2,CASAHGTGGRYEQFF,TGTGCTAGTGCCCATGGGACGGGGGGGCGGTATGAGCAGTTCTTC
NA,TRBJ1-4,TRBV11-2,NA,CASSLGQLGRANEKLFF,TGTGCCAGCAGCTTAGGACAGTTGGGGAGGGCTAATGAAAAACTGTTTTTT
once,TRBJ1-5,TRBV20-1,TRBD1,CSARQGGPDQPQHF,TGCAGTGCCAGACAGGGGGGGCCCGATCAGCCCCAGCATTTT
few,TRBJ2-7,TRBV6-6,NA,CASSSLGQPYEQYF,TGTGCCAGCAGCTCCCTGGGGCAGCCCTACGAGCAGTACTTC
few,TRBJ1-2,TRBV20-1,TRBD1,CSASNSRGSNYGYTF,TGCAGTGCGTCAAACTCCAGGGGGTCTAACTATGGCTACACCTTC
NA,TRBJ1-2,TRBV28,NA,CASRGTVANYGYTF,TGTGCCAGCAGAGGGACGGTAGCTAACTATGGCTACACCTTC
NA,TRBJ1-2,TRBV25-1,NA,CASSESDYGYTF,TGTGCCAGCAGTGAAAGCGACTATGGCTACACCTTC
NA,TRBJ2-5,TRBV7-9,NA,CASSSLRGTQYF,TGTGCCAGCAGCTCCCTTCGGGGGACCCAGTACTTC
many,TRBJ1-5,TRBV9,NA,CASSVAGDSNQPQHF,TGTGCCAGCAGCGTAGCCGGAGATAGCAATCAGCCCCAGCATTTT
NA,TRBJ2-2,TRBV6-6,TRBD2,CASNPSGGYPGELFF,TGTGCCAGCAATCCTAGCGGGGGGTATCCCGGGGAGCTGTTTTTT
NA,TRBJ1-1,TRBV6-2/TRBV6-3,NA,CASTPIPGALNTEAFF,TGTGCCAGCACCCCAATTCCCGGGGCCCTGAACACTGAAGCTTTCTTT
NA,TRBJ2-5,TRBV11-2,NA,CASSLVGVGETQYF,TGTGCCAGCAGCTTAGTAGGGGTAGGCGAGACCCAGTACTTC
few,TRBJ1-2,TRBV11-2,NA,CASSSSSGQDYGYTF,TGTGCCAGCAGCTCATCAAGTGGGCAGGACTATGGCTACACCTTC
NA,TRBJ2-3,TRBV18,NA,CASSPTGTGIHTDTQYF,TGTGCCAGCTCACCAACGGGCACGGGAATCCACACAGATACGCAGTATTTT
few,TRBJ2-1,TRBV6-4,NA,CASSDSKDRVMLQFF,TGTGCCAGCAGTGACTCGAAGGATCGGGTAATGTTGCAGTTCTTC
few,TRBJ1-5,TRBV12-3/TRBV12-4,NA,CASSPRDQPQHF,TGTGCCAGCTCACCGAGGGATCAGCCCCAGCATTTT
NA,TRBJ2-3,TRBV6-5,NA,CASRTHPDTQYF,TGTGCCAGCCGGACACACCCGGATACGCAGTATTTT
NA,TRBJ2-1,TRBV20-1,NA,CSASGRLAYNEQFF,TGCAGTGCTAGTGGGCGGCTAGCCTACAATGAGCAGTTCTTC
NA,TRBJ2-5,TRBV12-3/TRBV12-4,TRBD2,CASSLRRGITYQETQYF,TGTGCCAGCAGTTTACGGCGGGGGATCACGTACCAAGAGACCCAGTACTTC
NA,TRBJ1-1,TRBV27,NA,CASSFEGWSTEAFF,TGTGCCAGCAGTTTCGAAGGCTGGAGCACTGAAGCTTTCTTT
NA,TRBJ1-4,TRBV20-1,NA,CSARVHAQGANEKLFF,TGCAGTGCTAGAGTTCACGCGCAGGGTGCTAATGAAAAACTGTTTTTT
few,TRBJ2-1,TRBV27,NA,CASRVIPNNEQFF,TGTGCCAGCAGAGTCATACCAAACAATGAGCAGTTCTTC
few,TRBJ1-5,TRBV6-6,NA,CASSYVGGNQPQHF,TGTGCCAGCAGTTACGTGGGCGGCAATCAGCCCCAGCATTTT
few,TRBJ1-2,TRBV4-3,NA,CASSQGLGGNGYTF,TGCGCCAGCAGCCAAGGACTTGGTGGTAATGGCTACACCTTC
few,TRBJ2-1,TRBV6-2/TRBV6-3,NA,CASILTFRGSYNEQFF,TGTGCCAGCATTCTTACGTTCAGGGGCTCCTACAATGAGCAGTTCTTC
many,TRBJ2-5,TRBV6-2/TRBV6-3,NA,CASTHGETQYF,TGTGCCAGCACCCACGGGGAGACCCAGTACTTC
NA,TRBJ1-2,TRBV24-1,NA,CATSDAQGNGYTF,TGTGCCACCAGTGATGCCCAGGGTAATGGCTACACCTTC
NA,TRBJ1-4,TRBV6-5,NA,CASSYLAANEKLFF,TGTGCCAGCAGTTACTTGGCAGCTAATGAAAAACTGTTTTTT
NA,TRBJ2-5,TRBV5-1,TRBD2,CASCVKPGLQETQYF,TGCGCCAGCTGCGTTAAGCCGGGACTACAAGAGACCCAGTACTTC
few,TRBJ2-5,TRBV7-2,NA,CASSLTRKTQYF,TGTGCCAGCAGCCTGACTAGAAAGACCCAGTACTTC
NA,TRBJ1-5,TRBV4-1,TRBD1,CASSQDGTVNQPQHF,TGCGCCAGCAGCCAAGATGGGACAGTTAATCAGCCCCAGCATTTT
few,TRBJ1-1,TRBV29-1,TRBD1,CSVEWGQLAFF,TGCAGCGTTGAGTGGGGACAGTTAGCTTTCTTT
NA,TRBJ1-4,TRBV10-3,NA,CAISELGSPEKLFF,TGTGCCATCAGTGAGTTAGGGTCTCCTGAAAAACTGTTTTTT